These 14 T cell receptor beta chains were sequenced from one sample in a study of blood T cell repertoires in COVID-19. Only in-frame clones appear in the TCRdb table, and some are missing; sequencing was by immunoSEQ multiplex PCR. The table shows some 51,000 clones, with roughly 90% occurring only once. The sequenced material came from peripheral blood. These receptors were obtained from a man between 50 and 59 years old with acute or convalescent COVID-19.

V usage is TRBV2 and J usage is TRBJ1-2; 11 positions agree with TRBD1. Germline lookup yields CDR1 SNHLY and CDR2 FYNNEI. The CDR3 sequence is 14 residues long. V shed 4 bases, J shed 7 bases, and the junction held 5 bases outside the gene matches. CDR3 nucleotides: TGTGCCAGCAGTGGCGGACAGGGGGCCTCTGGCTACACCTTC. Protein product: CASSGGQGASGYTF.

The chain has TRBV5-6 and TRBJ1-6; D may be TRBD1 (5 bases). The CDR3 is made up of 13 amino acids. V gave up 5 bases and J gave up 7 bases, with 10 bases separating them. The V gene's germline CDR1 is SGHDT and CDR2 YYEEEE. The CDR3 protein is CASRNRQNSPLHF. The CDR3 region has the DNA TGTGCCAGCAGGAACAGGCAGAATTCACCCCTCCACTTT.

The rearrangement joins TRBV5-1 to TRBJ2-7, with unresolved D. Germline lookup yields CDR1 SGHRS and CDR2 YFSETQ. V was clipped by 1 base and J by 3 bases, with 8 bases between them. The CDR3 is made up of 13 amino acids. The CDR3 spells CASSLRANYEQYF. CDR3 nucleotide sequence: TGCGCCAGCAGCTTGCGAGCTAACTACGAGCAGTACTTC.

CDR3: CASRPGQGSEKLFF. The CDR3 DNA sequence: TGTGCCAGCAGACCGGGACAGGGGTCCGAAAAACTGTTTTTT. The chain recombines TRBV2 with TRBJ1-4; 10 nucleotides match TRBD1. The CDR3 consists of 14 residues. V was pared by 6 bases and J by 8 bases, with 6 bases of the junction left unmatched. Germline values: CDR1 SNHLY, CDR2 FYNNEI.

The chain recombines TRBV19 with TRBJ1-2, with a weak D call TRBD1 (5 bases). The CDR3 loop spans 13 amino acids. Germline values: CDR1 LNHDA, CDR2 SQIVND (reference sequence). The V end was cut by 0 bases, the J end by 8 bases, with 10 bases between. In DNA form, the CDR3 reads TGTGCCAGTAGTATAGACAGGGCAGAAGGCTACACCTTC. It codes for CASSIDRAEGYTF. Together with reference TRBV19 and TRBJ1-2, the CDR3 gives the full variable domain: DGGITQSPKYLFRKEGQNVTLSCEQNLNHDAMYWYRQDPGQGLRLIYYSQIVNDFQKGDIAEGYSVSREKKESFPLTVTSAQKNPTAFYLCASSIDRAEGYTFGSGTRLTVV.

The chain is built from TRBV6-4 and TRBJ2-1; the match to TRBD1 covers 7 bases. Trimming took 5 bases from V and 11 from J; bases not matched to a gene: 3. CDR1 and CDR2 (germline): MRHNA, SNTAGT. This CDR3 has 11 amino acids. The CDR3: CASSPQGQQFF. The CDR3 bases are TGTGCCAGCAGTCCACAGGGGCAGCAGTTCTTC.

The chain has TRBV19 and TRBJ1-4; 11 bases are shared with TRBD1. The CDR3 contains 15 residues. The germline V gene has CDR1 LNHDA and CDR2 SQIVND (reference sequence). The V and J ends lost 6 bases and 8 bases, in that order; junction bases with no gene match: 8. This CDR3 reads CASRGGTGGSEKLFF. CDR3 sequence (DNA): TGTGCCAGTAGAGGGGGGACAGGGGGATCCGAAAAACTGTTTTTT. The entire variable domain, with the rest obtained from reference TRBV19 and TRBJ1-4, is as follows: DGGITQSPKYLFRKEGQNVTLSCEQNLNHDAMYWYRQDPGQGLRLIYYSQIVNDFQKGDIAEGYSVSREKKESFPLTVTSAQKNPTAFYLCASRGGTGGSEKLFFGSGTQLSVL.

The J gene is TRBJ1-3, the V gene TRBV6-5; D gene unclear. Germline-derived CDR1 and CDR2 are MNHEY and SVGAGI. V lost 4 bases, J lost 4 bases, and 8 bases lay in between. The CDR3 consists of 13 residues. The CDR3 DNA is TGTGCCAGCAGTTCTTTAGAAGGAAACACCATATATTTT. It specifies CASSSLEGNTIYF.

The chain recombines TRBV5-1 with TRBJ2-7; 12 nucleotides align to TRBD1. The germline gives CDR1 SGHRS, CDR2 YFSETQ. The CDR3 consists of 19 residues. The ends lost 2 bases at V and 0 bases at J; junction bases unmatched: 12. CDR3 nucleotide sequence: TGCGCCAGCAGCTTAACCGGGACAGGGGGCGCTAAATCCTCCTACGAGCAGTACTTC. Residues: CASSLTGTGGAKSSYEQYF.

This chain joins TRBV27 and TRBJ2-1; 14 bases agree with TRBD2. Trimming removed 9 bases from V and 6 bases from J; junction bases left unmatched: 7. Germline V gene lookup returns CDR1 MNHEY and CDR2 SMNVEV (reference sequence). The CDR3 sequence is 15 residues long. The CDR3 reads CASGRGLAGANEQFF. CDR3 nucleotide sequence: TGTGCCAGTGGGAGGGGACTAGCGGGGGCCAATGAGCAGTTCTTC.

The chain couples TRBV2 to TRBJ2-3; 10 bases are a match to TRBD1. Trimming took 1 base from V and 4 from J; bases not matched to a gene: 2. Looked up from germline, CDR1 is SNHLY and CDR2 is FYNNEI. This CDR3 comprises 15 residues. The CDR3 coding sequence is TGTGCCAGCAGTGAAGAGGGACAGGGGTCAGATACGCAGTATTTT. Its protein product is CASSEEGQGSDTQYF. Complete variable domain (other parts from reference TRBV2 and TRBJ2-3): EPEVTQTPSHQVTQMGQEVILRCVPISNHLYFYWYRQILGQKVEFLVSFYNNEISEKSEIFDDQFSVERPDGSNFTLKIRSTKLEDSAMYFCASSEEGQGSDTQYFGPGTRLTVL.

The sample holds one count of this clone. V usage is TRBV2 and J usage is TRBJ2-3; a weak D match, TRBD1 (5 bases). CDR1 and CDR2 from the germline V gene are SNHLY and FYNNEI. V lost 5 bases and J lost 3, with 15 bases in between. CDR3 size: 15 residues. CDR3 DNA sequence: TGTGCCAGCAGTCTAGGGGCCGCTTTAACAGATACGCAGTATTTT. Amino acid sequence: CASSLGAALTDTQYF.

The CDR3 nucleotides are TGTGCCAGCAGCCTAGGACAGGGGGCGAACACCGGGGAGCTGTTTTTT. Encoded protein: CASSLGQGANTGELFF. V is TRBV5-4 and J is TRBJ2-2; TRBD1 matches 10 bases. CDR1 and CDR2 from the germline V gene are SGHNT and YYREEE (reference sequence). This CDR3 comprises 16 residues. V trimming: 4 bases; J trimming: 0 bases; junction bases outside the gene matches: 3. Together with reference TRBV5-4 and TRBJ2-2, the CDR3 gives the full variable domain: ETGVTQSPTHLIKTRGQQVTLRCSSQSGHNTVSWYQQALGQGPQFIFQYYREEENGRGNFPPRFSGLQFPNYSSELNVNALELDDSALYLCASSLGQGANTGELFFGEGSRLTVL.

This chain uses TRBV9 with TRBJ2-3; no clear D gene. The V gene's germline CDR1 is SGDLS and CDR2 YYNGEE. The V end lost 3 bases, the J end lost 2 bases, and 4 bases lay between the germline ends. This CDR3 region has 12 residues. CDR3 nucleotides: TGTGCCAGCAGCGCCAACACAGATACGCAGTATTTT. Protein: CASSANTDTQYF. The variable domain in full, completed from reference TRBV9 and TRBJ2-3, reads DSGVTQTPKHLITATGQRVTLRCSPRSGDLSVYWYQQSLDQGLQFLIQYYNGEERAKGNILERFSAQQFPDLHSELNLSSLELGDSALYFCASSANTDTQYFGPGTRLTVL.